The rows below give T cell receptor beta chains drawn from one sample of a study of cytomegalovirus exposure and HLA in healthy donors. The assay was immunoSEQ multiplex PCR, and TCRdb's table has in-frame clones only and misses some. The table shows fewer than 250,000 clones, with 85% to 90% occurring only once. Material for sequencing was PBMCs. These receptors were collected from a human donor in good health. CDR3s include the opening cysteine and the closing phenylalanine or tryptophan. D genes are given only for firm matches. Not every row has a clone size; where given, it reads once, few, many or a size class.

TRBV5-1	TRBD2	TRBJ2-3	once	TGCGCCAGCAGCTTGGTGGCTAGCGGAAGCACAGATACGCAGTATTTT	CASSLVASGSTDTQYF
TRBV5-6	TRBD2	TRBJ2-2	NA	TGTGCCAGCAGCTTGGGCAGCGGGAGGAACACCGGGGAGCTGTTTTTT	CASSLGSGRNTGELFF
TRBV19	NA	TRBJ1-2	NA	TGTGCCAGTACCTTTGGGACATCTTCTAACTATGGCTACACCTTC	CASTFGTSSNYGYTF
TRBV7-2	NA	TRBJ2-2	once	TGTGCCAGCAGCCTAGAACTGGTAACCGGGGAGCTGTTTTTT	CASSLELVTGELFF
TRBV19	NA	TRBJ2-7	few	TGTGCCAGTAGTACTCCCATAGGCAGGGGACGATACGAGCAGTACTTC	CASSTPIGRGRYEQYF
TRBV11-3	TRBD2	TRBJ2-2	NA	TGTGCCAGCAGCTTAGGAGGCGGGAGGACTGGCGGGGAGCTGTTTTTT	CASSLGGGRTGGELFF
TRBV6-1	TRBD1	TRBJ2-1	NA	TGTGCCAGCAGTGAATTGGACAGGGGAGAGCAGTTCTTC	CASSELDRGEQFF
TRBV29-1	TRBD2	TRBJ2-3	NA	TGCAGCGTAGACGGACTAGCGGGAGGGCCTAATACGCAGTATTTT	CSVDGLAGGPNTQYF
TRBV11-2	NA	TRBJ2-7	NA	TGTGCCAGCAGCGGCTGGGGCAGAGCCTACGAGCAGTACTTC	CASSGWGRAYEQYF
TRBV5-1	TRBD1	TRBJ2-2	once	TGCGCCAGCAACTTACTCGGGACAGAAAACACCGGGGAGCTGTTTTTT	CASNLLGTENTGELFF
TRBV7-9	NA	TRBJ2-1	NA	TGTGCCAGCAGCCTTTTAGAGAACAATGAGCAGTTCTTC	CASSLLENNEQFF
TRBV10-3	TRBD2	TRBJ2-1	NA	TGTGCCATCAGAGTCGTAGCGGGAGGGCCGAACAATGAGCAGTTCTTC	CAIRVVAGGPNNEQFF
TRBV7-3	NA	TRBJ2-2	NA	TGTGCCAGCAGCTTTATCGGGGAGGATCCCGGGGAGCTGTTTTTT	CASSFIGEDPGELFF
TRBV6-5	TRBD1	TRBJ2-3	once	TGTGCCAGCAGTCCAGGGACAGCCATTTTCGATACGCAGTATTTT	CASSPGTAIFDTQYF